A selection of T cell receptor beta chains follows, all from one sample in a study of blood T cell repertoires in COVID-19. Data came from immunoSEQ multiplex PCR; TCRdb stores just in-frame clones and leaves some out. This repertoire shows about 310,000 clones, around 87% found once; its top ten account for 1%. Sample: peripheral blood. The source is a man aged 45-65 years with active or convalescent COVID-19. The CDR3 runs from the conserved cysteine through the conserved F or W. A D gene is named only where the DNA matches it firmly. The size entry is marked missing in some rows and otherwise reads once, few, many or a size class.

d_gene: TRBD2
j_gene: TRBJ2-1
v_gene: TRBV9
abundance: -
CDR3aa: CASSVGVSGNPYNEQFF
CDR3nt: TGTGCCAGCAGCGTAGGCGTTAGCGGGAACCCCTACAATGAGCAGTTCTTC

d_gene: -
j_gene: TRBJ2-7
v_gene: TRBV30
abundance: -
CDR3aa: CAAGLGGSYEQYF
CDR3nt: TGTGCCGCAGGGCTAGGCGGCTCCTACGAGCAGTACTTC

d_gene: -
j_gene: TRBJ2-1
v_gene: TRBV7-3
abundance: few
CDR3aa: CASSLTSGHYSYNEQFF
CDR3nt: TGTGCCAGCAGCTTAACGTCTGGCCACTACTCCTACAATGAGCAGTTCTTC

d_gene: TRBD2
j_gene: TRBJ2-5
v_gene: TRBV5-1
abundance: -
CDR3aa: CASSYSSGQETQYF
CDR3nt: TGCGCCAGCAGCTACTCTAGCGGACAAGAGACCCAGTACTTC

d_gene: -
j_gene: TRBJ1-6
v_gene: TRBV6-4
abundance: -
CDR3aa: CASSPWPNSPLHF
CDR3nt: TGTGCCAGCAGTCCTTGGCCCAATTCACCCCTCCACTTT

d_gene: -
j_gene: TRBJ1-2
v_gene: TRBV5-6
abundance: -
CDR3aa: CASSRLAGGSNYGYTF
CDR3nt: TGTGCCAGCAGCCGTTTAGCGGGCGGCAGTAACTATGGCTACACCTTC

d_gene: TRBD2
j_gene: TRBJ2-3
v_gene: TRBV27
abundance: -
CDR3aa: CASSFNLAGDPDTQYF
CDR3nt: TGTGCCAGCAGCTTCAACCTAGCGGGAGACCCAGATACGCAGTATTTT

d_gene: -
j_gene: TRBJ1-1
v_gene: TRBV30
abundance: -
CDR3aa: CAWSVTTEAFF
CDR3nt: TGTGCCTGGAGTGTGACAACTGAAGCTTTCTTT

d_gene: -
j_gene: TRBJ1-2
v_gene: TRBV20-1
abundance: -
CDR3aa: CSADSRPGYTF
CDR3nt: TGCAGTGCCGACAGCCGTCCTGGCTACACCTTC

d_gene: TRBD2
j_gene: TRBJ2-3
v_gene: TRBV7-9
abundance: -
CDR3aa: CASSLRGEGTDTQYF
CDR3nt: TGTGCCAGCAGCTTACGGGGGGAGGGCACAGATACGCAGTATTTT

d_gene: -
j_gene: TRBJ1-6
v_gene: TRBV25-1
abundance: -
CDR3aa: CASSDTRAYNSPLHF
CDR3nt: TGTGCCAGCAGTGACACTCGGGCCTATAATTCACCCCTCCACTTT

d_gene: -
j_gene: TRBJ2-2
v_gene: TRBV5-1
abundance: -
CDR3aa: CASSLNGRGGRELFF
CDR3nt: TGCGCCAGCAGCTTGAACGGGAGAGGGGGCCGGGAGCTGTTTTTT

d_gene: -
j_gene: TRBJ1-3
v_gene: TRBV25-1
abundance: -
CDR3aa: CASSVPGASGNTIYF
CDR3nt: TGTGCCAGCAGTGTCCCAGGGGCGAGTGGAAACACCATATATTTT